The entry below describes one T cell receptor (beta chain). Its antigen target is currently unknown. No clone much larger than this one lies a single base away; base qualities are absent. For sequencing of the TCRbeta CDR3 region, genomic DNA was extracted from the sorted cells. TCRbeta CDR3 regions were sequenced using the immunoSEQ Assay. Drawn from immuneACCESS, this table holds only the in-frame rearrangements with V and J called that TCRdb kept. Clones are partly lost; checked studies trace under half to an unresolved V gene and leave the rest unexplained. Recorded for this sample are around 110,000 clones; about nine tenths of them occurred a single time. In total, the top ten clones hold around 0.5% of the sample. Spanning cysteine to phenylalanine, the CDR3 consists of 15 amino acids. The sequence is cut down to CDR3 DNA, 45 bases in frame from base 1. V is reduced by 5 bases and J by 0 bases, leaving a spacing of 8 bases between them. The germline V gene (reference sequence) yields LNHDA for CDR1 and SQIVND for CDR2.

The trial excluded patients who had a history of autoimmune disease or were on systemic immunosuppression. In every dose cohort, peripheral blood was drawn for TCR sequencing at baseline, cycle 4 day 1, and cycle 7 day 1. The samples were taken from a phase I, first-in-human, multicenter, open-label dose-escalation trial of ivuxolimab. Adults with locally advanced or metastatic head and neck squamous cell, hepatocellular, melanoma or renal cell carcinoma were enrolled in the trial. Before TCR sequencing, CD4+ and CD8+ T cells were separately sorted from peripheral blood. These data come from a study of OX40 agonist ivuxolimab in advanced cancers. Looking at the study overall: Ivuxolimab was a fully human IgG2 agonistic monoclonal antibody targeting the costimulatory receptor OX40 (CD134). Intravenous ivuxolimab was administered to patients every 2 weeks at six dose levels: 0.01, 0.1, 0.3, 1.5, 3 and 10 mg/kg. Of the approximately 50 dose-escalation patients, hepatocellular carcinoma was present in about 19, melanoma in approximately 15, renal cell carcinoma in 9 and head and neck cancer in 9. A male proportion of 82.7% and a mean age of approximately 62 years, ranging from about 20 to 80, were recorded for the dose-escalation cohort. Patients were allowed to have had prior anti-PD-1, anti-PD-L1 or anti-CTLA-4 therapy, and around two fifths of the dose-escalation patients had been treated with checkpoint inhibitors. Three dose-escalation patients achieved partial responses, one with hepatocellular carcinoma and two with cutaneous melanoma. Peripheral TCRbeta sequencing was intended to test whether TCR sequence diversity was altered and clonal T-cell expansion was caused by ivuxolimab. The paper reports the monotherapy dose-escalation portion (N = 52 patients) of the phase I ivuxolimab trial. What the research found in general, with its limitations: At doses of 0.1 to 3.0 mg/kg, clonal expansion of both CD4+ and CD8+ blood T cells was observed from baseline to week 6. Antigen specificity was not determined for the clonally expanded peripheral T cells. On average, CD8+ T cells showed more expanded clones than CD4+ T cells after ivuxolimab. In partial responders in the 0.1-3.0 mg/kg groups, normalized peripheral clonal expansion was found to be among the lowest, especially among CD8+ T cells. Low levels of normalized T-cell clonal expansion were also seen in some patients who did not respond.

This clonotype was sampled from an adult with an advanced solid tumor such as melanoma, head and neck, liver or kidney cancer. Sequenced material: CD4+ or CD8+ T cells sorted from blood, taken in a trial of the OX40 agonist ivuxolimab. The chain employs TRBV19 and TRBJ2-6; no confident D gene assignment can be made. The DNA sequence is TGTGCCAGTAGTTCGGTCAGCTCTGGGGCCAACGTCCTGACTTTC. Its protein is CASSSVSSGANVLTF.